These 27 T cell receptor beta chains originate from one sample sequenced in a study of blood T cell repertoires in COVID-19. Sequencing was performed with immunoSEQ multiplex PCR; in TCRdb, only in-frame clones are kept and a portion is missing. The sample has roughly 380,000 clones; roughly 86% are singletons. Specimen: PBMCs or T cells enriched from blood (not recorded which). The source of these receptors is a man in his thirties or forties who had recovered from COVID-19.

The chain is built from TRBV6-1 and TRBJ1-2, with TRBD1 as a possible D gene (6 bases). Deletions cut 5 bases from V and 5 bases from J, with 12 bases between. CDR1 and CDR2 from the germline V gene are MNHNS and SASEGT. The CDR3 contains 13 residues. CDR3 sequence reads: CASSPGVNYGYTF. The CDR3 coding sequence is TGTGCCAGCAGTCCAGGGGTTAATTATGGCTACACCTTC.

The chain joins TRBV3-1 (or the pseudogene TRBV3-2) to TRBJ1-6, with 7 bases fitting TRBD1. CDR1 and CDR2 (germline): LGHDT, YNNKEL (reference sequence). V dropped 4 bases and J dropped 9; count of bases not matched to a gene: 9. The CDR3 runs 15 residues. The DNA of the CDR3 is TGTGCCAGCAGCCTCGGGACAGCCGGACGTTCACCCCTCCACTTT. Its translation: CASSLGTAGRSPLHF.

The chain combines TRBV25-1 with TRBJ1-2, with 9 bases aligning to TRBD1. CDR3 length: 17 amino acids. Germline loops: CDR1 MGHDK, CDR2 SYGVNS. Unmatched junction bases numbered 8, after V lost 1 base and J lost 2 bases. CDR3 amino acids: CASSESGGTGLNYGYTF. Written as DNA, the CDR3 is TGTGCCAGCAGTGAATCAGGGGGGACAGGGCTAAACTATGGCTACACCTTC.

The J gene is TRBJ1-1, the V gene TRBV7-2, with D possibly matching TRBD1 (5 bases). CDR1 is SGHTA, CDR2 FQGNSA, per germline. The CDR3 sequence is 14 residues long. V shed 0 bases and J shed 4 bases, with 9 bases lying between them. CDR3 nucleotides: TGTGCCAGCAGCTTAGCGGGGCGGGGCACTGAAGCTTTCTTT. Translating gives CASSLAGRGTEAFF.

This clone was observed a single time. The V and J genes are TRBV13 and TRBJ2-7; D is uncertain. This CDR3 comprises 13 residues. From germline, CDR1 is PRHDT and CDR2 FYEKMQ (reference sequence). Trimming pared 1 base from V and 1 base from J, leaving 5 bases between. The DNA for the CDR3 is TGTGCCAGCAGCTTAGACAAATCCTACGAGCAGTACTTC. Protein: CASSLDKSYEQYF.

The DNA of the CDR3 is TGTGCCAGCTCACTCAAGGTCGGAGGGGCGTACGGCAATCAGCCCCAGCATTTT. Its protein is CASSLKVGGAYGNQPQHF. This chain connects TRBV18 to TRBJ1-5; possibly TRBD1 for D (5 bases). The CDR3 length is 18 residues. The V gene lost 4 bases and the J gene lost 2 bases, with 21 bases spanning the gap. CDR1 is KGHSH, CDR2 LQKENI, per germline.

As regards this clone: The junction differs from germline at one of its ends, possibly a read error. V gene TRBV7-7 combines with J gene TRBJ2-1, with 13 positions matching TRBD2. The CDR3 spans 16 residues. Germline values: CDR1 SSHAT, CDR2 FNYEAQ (reference sequence). The CDR3 region has the DNA TGTGCTAGCAGCCCTGGACTAGCGGGGGATCTGGATGAGCAGTTCTTC. Encoded protein: CASSPGLAGDLDEQFF.

A remark on this clone: This same CDR3 is encoded by further DNA sequences in the sample. The V call is TRBV7-2, the J call TRBJ1-5; D remains unclear. CDR3 size: 12 residues. Germline loops: CDR1 SGHTA, CDR2 FQGNSA. The germline V and J ends were trimmed by 5 bases and 3 bases, with 5 bases remaining between them. The CDR3 DNA reads TGTGCCAGCAGCCCGTACAATCAGCCCCAGCATTTT. Its translation is CASSPYNQPQHF.

V is TRBV5-5 and J is TRBJ2-7; TRBD1 aligns across 8 bases. Germline values: CDR1 SGHKS, CDR2 YYEKEE (reference sequence). CDR3 size: 15 residues. The J segment lost 2 bases and the V segment lost 5 bases, leaving 9 bases of the junction unmatched. CDR3 sequence reads: CASSLNDRGAYEQYF. The CDR3 DNA sequence: TGTGCCAGCAGTTTAAACGACAGGGGTGCCTACGAGCAGTACTTC.

V gene TRBV10-3 combines with J gene TRBJ1-1, with 9 bases matching TRBD1. The V gene's germline CDR1 is ENHRY and CDR2 SYGVKD. V was clipped by 5 bases and J by 3 bases; unmatched bases: 4. This CDR3 region has 14 residues. CDR3 DNA: TGTGCCATCAGTAAGACAGGGGGGGACACTGAAGCTTTCTTT. Encoded protein: CAISKTGGDTEAFF.

The gene calls are TRBV27 and TRBJ2-7; 11 bases agree with TRBD1. Germline V gene lookup returns CDR1 MNHEY and CDR2 SMNVEV (reference sequence). Losses at the gene ends were 4 bases for V and 3 bases for J; bases not matched to a gene: 2. The CDR3 runs to 14 residues. CDR3 residues: CASSSGTGGYEQYF. The CDR3 nucleotides read TGTGCCAGCAGTTCCGGGACAGGGGGCTACGAGCAGTACTTC.

In its sample, this clone was seen once. This chain connects TRBV6-1 to TRBJ1-6; possible D gene TRBD1, 6 bases. CDR3 size: 15 residues. Trimming took off 0 bases at V and 3 bases at J, with 6 bases between the two ends. Looked up from germline, CDR1 is MNHNS and CDR2 is SASEGT. CDR3 coding DNA: TGTGCCAGCAGTGAAGCGGACAGCTATAATTCACCCCTCCACTTT. This translates into CASSEADSYNSPLHF.

The chain uses TRBV6-5 and TRBJ2-2; D remains ambiguous. Trimming took 4 bases from V and 7 from J, leaving 4 bases between them. This CDR3 spans 11 amino acids. Germline CDR1 MNHEY, CDR2 SVGAGI. The CDR3 is CASSSGGELFF. The CDR3 coding sequence is TGTGCCAGCAGTTCAGGCGGGGAGCTGTTTTTT.

The V call is TRBV11-2, the J call TRBJ1-1, with D maybe TRBD1 (5 bases). Trimming shortened V by 0 bases and J by 3 bases, and 17 bases separated the two germline ends. Germline lookup yields CDR1 SGHAT and CDR2 FQNNGV. This CDR3 contains 17 residues. CDR3 residues: CASSLDGPGGQDTEAFF. The CDR3 nucleotides are TGTGCCAGCAGCTTAGATGGGCCCGGGGGTCAAGACACTGAAGCTTTCTTT.

As concerns this clone: The same CDR3 is also encoded by other DNA sequences in this sample. This chain links TRBV9 with TRBJ2-3; TRBD2 agrees at 12 bases. The CDR3 consists of 15 residues. V lost 2 bases and J lost 4; bases outside the gene matches: 2. Germline loops: CDR1 SGDLS, CDR2 YYNGEE. The CDR3 DNA reads TGTGCCAGCAGCGTCTCTAGCGGGGGGGCAGATACGCAGTATTTT. This sequence encodes CASSVSSGGADTQYF.

This chain joins TRBV11-3 and TRBJ2-1; TRBD2 is a possible D gene (6 bases). The V end lost 1 base, the J end lost 0 bases, and 16 bases lay between the germline ends. The CDR3 length is 18 residues. Germline-derived CDR1 and CDR2 are SGHNT and YENEEA. CDR3 DNA sequence: TGTGCCAGCAGCTTAGTTTTGTGGGGGGAAGGCTCCTACAATGAGCAGTTCTTC. It is translated as CASSLVLWGEGSYNEQFF.

The chain couples TRBV7-9 to TRBJ1-5; 8 positions match TRBD1. Germline CDR1 and CDR2: SEHNR and FQNEAQ (reference sequence). The V gene end was trimmed by 3 bases and the J gene end by 2 bases; junction bases not matched to a gene: 12. The CDR3 is 18 residues long. CDR3 nucleotide sequence: TGTGCCAGCAGCTTGGAGCCAGGGGGCATTCAGGGCAATCAGCCCCAGCATTTT. This sequence encodes CASSLEPGGIQGNQPQHF.

The rearrangement uses TRBV7-9 and TRBJ2-2, with D unresolved. CDR1 is SEHNR, CDR2 FQNEAQ, per germline (reference sequence). The V end was cut by 10 bases, the J end by 6 bases, with 12 bases between. CDR3 length: 12 amino acids. CDR3 sequence: CATLQAAGELFF. The CDR3 nucleotides read TGTGCCACCTTGCAAGCTGCCGGGGAGCTGTTTTTT.

The chain links TRBV6-5 to TRBJ2-7; 10 nucleotides line up with TRBD1. The CDR3 totals 15 residues. Looked up from germline, CDR1 is MNHEY and CDR2 is SVGAGI. The J segment lost 4 bases and the V segment lost 4 bases, leaving 7 bases of the junction unmatched. The CDR3: CASSLDRGLWYEQYF. In nucleotides, the CDR3 is TGTGCCAGCAGTTTAGACAGGGGGCTTTGGTACGAGCAGTACTTC.

The V gene is TRBV5-1, the J gene TRBJ1-2; 8 nucleotides agree with TRBD1. Germline V gives CDR1 SGHRS, CDR2 YFSETQ. The CDR3 is 14 amino acids. The junction had 1 base not matched to a gene; V was cut back by 0 bases and J by 3 bases. The CDR3 region has the DNA TGCGCCAGCAGCTTGGCGGGACAGGACTATGGCTACACCTTC. This translates into CASSLAGQDYGYTF.

The chain employs TRBV5-5 and TRBJ2-1; tentative D call: TRBD1 (6 bases). Germline loops: CDR1 SGHKS, CDR2 YYEKEE (reference sequence). The V gene lost 0 bases and the J gene lost 6 bases, with 10 bases spanning the gap. This CDR3 spans 14 amino acids. The CDR3 nucleotides are TGTGCCAGCAGCTTGGGGATGACAGGCAATGAGCAGTTCTTC. This sequence encodes CASSLGMTGNEQFF.

The chain combines TRBV4-3 with TRBJ2-3; 11 bases match TRBD2. The germline CDR1 and CDR2 sequences are LGHNA and YSLEER. The CDR3 covers 19 residues. Trimming took 0 bases from V and 8 from J; bases not matched to a gene: 16. In nucleotides, the CDR3 is TGCGCCAGCAGCCAAGAGGGGCTAGCGGGGGGCCCGAAACGAGCTACGCAGTATTTT. It translates to CASSQEGLAGGPKRATQYF.

The J gene is TRBJ2-7, the V gene TRBV5-1; 9 nucleotides match TRBD1. CDR3 size: 15 residues. CDR1 is SGHRS, CDR2 YFSETQ, per germline. V shed 5 bases and J 4 bases; nucleotides not matched to a gene: 10. The CDR3: CASSSPGQGFYEQYF. DNA for the CDR3: TGCGCCAGCAGTTCACCGGGACAGGGATTTTACGAGCAGTACTTC.

Note on this clone: Other DNA sequences in the sample encode the same CDR3. V usage is TRBV5-1 and J usage is TRBJ2-5; a possible D gene is TRBD2 (6 bases). V dropped 0 bases and J dropped 4 bases, with 10 bases sitting between them. Germline assignment: CDR1 SGHRS and CDR2 YFSETQ. CDR3 length equals 14 residues. The CDR3 nucleotides are TGCGCCAGCAGCTTGGGGCAGGGAGGAGAGACCCAGTACTTC. Its protein product is CASSLGQGGETQYF.

This clone was picked up a small number of times. This rearrangement joins TRBV6-2 or TRBV6-3 to TRBJ1-2; 7 nucleotides align to TRBD1. This CDR3 has 17 residues. Germline V lookup: CDR1 MNHEY, CDR2 SVGEGT. V was clipped by 2 bases and J by 3 bases; unmatched bases: 12. CDR3: CASSYSSSGGAYYGYTF. CDR3 coding DNA: TGTGCCAGCAGTTACAGTTCGTCAGGGGGTGCCTACTATGGCTACACCTTC.

V usage is TRBV6-6 and J usage is TRBJ2-3; 14 nucleotides agree with TRBD2. The CDR3 is 16 amino acids. Losses at the gene ends were 4 bases for V and 1 base for J; bases not matched to a gene: 1. Germline V gives CDR1 MNHNY, CDR2 SVGAGI (reference sequence). The CDR3 DNA reads as TGTGCCAGCAGTTTGGGACTAGCGGGGGGCACAGATACGCAGTATTTT. It is translated as CASSLGLAGGTDTQYF.

The V call is TRBV9, the J call TRBJ2-3, with D perhaps matching TRBD2 (5 bases). Trimming removed 4 bases from V and 3 bases from J, with 15 bases in between. Germline CDR1 is SGDLS and CDR2 is YYNGEE. The CDR3 extends over 15 amino acids. CDR3 sequence: CASSPAPGLTDTQYF. The CDR3 DNA reads as TGTGCCAGCAGCCCTGCACCCGGACTGACAGATACGCAGTATTTT.